The T cell receptor beta chain under discussion was sequenced for a study of siplizumab effects on memory and regulatory T cells (dated by TCRdb to the late 2010s). Background on the whole study: The study examined how the anti-CD2 antibody siplizumab affects alloreactive T-cell subsets in allogeneic mixed lymphocyte reactions built from human PBMCs. Study-wide findings and limitations: Roughly 75-95% of proliferating CD4+ or CD8+ clones could not be assigned a naive or memory phenotype. Compared with memory T cells, unstimulated naive T cells appeared more diverse, and naive cells seemed to make a substantial contribution to the alloresponse. Because sequences below about 10^-5 frequency were poorly captured, only a minor fraction of alloreactive clones could be mapped to unstimulated subsets. Among mappable alloreactive CD4+ clones, the Treg-derived fraction averaged about 75% with siplizumab versus around 25% in control reactions. The cumulative frequency of alloreactive sequences traceable to unstimulated CD4+ memory T cells was significantly reduced by siplizumab. Whether proliferating Tregs from siplizumab cultures were suppressive was not functionally confirmed.

Ends trimmed: V by 3 bases, J by 3 bases; bases unmatched to a gene: 3. Based on the germline V gene, the CDR1 and CDR2 sequences are SGDLS and YYNGEE. Its CDR3 holds 14 amino acids, cysteine through phenylalanine. Just the 42-base CDR3 DNA is kept, in frame starting at base 1. With regard to this clone: Its antigen target is currently unknown. Per-base quality was not reported, and no clone a single base away is much larger than it.

Additional sequencing covered unstimulated subsets from three donor pairs, namely CD8+ effector memory, CD4+ naive, CD8+ TEMRA, CD4+ memory and CD8+ naive. Sorted unstimulated T cells, along with proliferating T cells recovered from mixed lymphocyte reactions, underwent TCRbeta CDR3 sequencing. Fresh whole blood from around 11 HLA-typed healthy donors was used to isolate PBMCs. Libraries came from the immunoSEQ multiplex PCR assay. Each sample had some 94,000 TCR templates assayed by the deep sequencing platform. Genomic DNA extracted from sorted T cells was used for TCRbeta CDR3 sequencing. Turning to the authors' computational methods: The R programming language was used for clonal analysis of TCRbeta CDR3 data. Comparing unstimulated samples against CFSE-low samples taken after the reaction was how alloreactive CD4+ and CD8+ clones were defined. By matching sequences to the repertoires of sorted unstimulated Treg and non-Treg cells, each alloreactive CD4+ clone was assigned a regulatory or non-regulatory origin. Not all clones reach the TCRdb copy of this immuneACCESS table, which keeps in-frame sequences only. Checked studies attribute under half of the gap to unresolved V genes and leave the rest unexplained. The DNA was the basis for D and trimming; V, J and clone size are from that table. Within this sample are some 56,000 clones, with over 95% of them counted one time only. The top ten clonotypes cover 0.95% to 1.4% of the sample.

The chain is encoded by TRBV9 joined to TRBJ1-5, with 7 junctional bases fitting TRBD1. The receptor's source is a human donor in good health. The sequenced sample consisted of naive CD8+ T cells sorted from blood. The cell subset or site label of this sample denotes: unstimulated naive T cells. The CDR3 region: CASSETGVNQPQHF. In nucleotide form, the sequence is TGTGCCAGCAGCGAAACAGGGGTCAATCAGCCCCAGCATTTT.